Below, 14 T cell receptor beta chains from the same sample are listed, as sequenced in a study of T-cell memory formation after mild COVID-19. TCRdb re-derived calls from the 5' RACE reads in MiXCR, one entry per CDR3 protein. Of about 430,000 distinct CDR3 sequences in the sample, less than 25% were seen once. Sequenced input: PBMCs or a T cell subset sorted from them (not recorded which). The receptors derive from an adult woman who had mild COVID-19 (a few samples of this study predate the infection). Cell type and time point are not known.

This clonotype was seen repeatedly, ten times or more. The CDR3 nucleotides are TGCAGTGCTCTCGGGACAGTTAGCGAGCAGTACTTC. Translated, it gives CSALGTVSEQYF. This chain links TRBV20-1 with TRBJ2-7; 7 bases are shared with TRBD1. With 5 bases clipped from V and 6 bases from J, the junction kept 7 bases outside the gene matches. Germline CDR1 is DFQATT and CDR2 is SNEGSKA (reference sequence). CDR3 length equals 12 residues.

This chain connects TRBV27 to TRBJ1-1, with D possibly matching TRBD1 (5 bases). Per the germline V gene, CDR1 is MNHEY and CDR2 is SMNVEV (reference sequence). The V end lost 3 bases, the J end lost 4 bases, and 9 bases lay between the germline ends. The CDR3 is made up of 13 amino acids. The CDR3 bases are TGTGCCAGCAGTTTTCCAGGGTCCACTGAAGCTTTCTTT. Translated: CASSFPGSTEAFF.

The V and J genes are TRBV12-3 or TRBV12-4 and TRBJ2-5; the D is unclear. Trimming shortened V by 7 bases and J by 1 base, and 7 bases separated the two germline ends. The CDR3 covers 12 residues. The CDR3 is CASKSSQETQYF. CDR3 DNA sequence: TGTGCCAGCAAGTCCAGCCAAGAGACCCAGTACTTC.

The chain combines TRBV28 with TRBJ2-7; no clear D gene. This CDR3 contains 16 residues. V lost 6 bases to trimming and J lost 0 bases, with 18 bases between them. Germline V gene lookup returns CDR1 MDHEN and CDR2 SYDVKM. The CDR3 here is CASSSGAGSASYEQYF. For the CDR3, the DNA is TGTGCCAGCAGCTCAGGCGCAGGTTCGGCCTCCTACGAGCAGTACTTC.

In its sample, this clonotype was seen many times. V usage is TRBV28 and J usage is TRBJ1-1; D might be TRBD1 (6 bases). Germline V gene sequence: CDR1 MDHEN, CDR2 SYDVKM. This CDR3 has 14 amino acids. The ends were cut back, 6 bases at V and 0 bases at J, with 11 bases in the middle. CDR3 residues: CASRLQGLNTEAFF. In DNA form, the CDR3 reads TGTGCCAGCAGGCTCCAGGGGTTGAACACTGAAGCTTTCTTT. Using reference TRBV28 and TRBJ1-1 for the parts outside the CDR3, the full variable domain is DVKVTQSSRYLVKRTGEKVFLECVQDMDHENMFWYRQDPGLGLRLIYFSYDVKMKEKGDIPEGYSVSREKKERFSLILESASTNQTSMYLCASRLQGLNTEAFFGQGTRLTVV.

The genes are TRBV6-5 and TRBJ1-6, with D tentatively TRBD1 (5 bases). The V end was cut by 2 bases, the J end by 10 bases, with 12 bases between. The CDR3 has 14 amino acids. Germline assignment: CDR1 MNHEY and CDR2 SVGAGI. The DNA of the CDR3 is TGTGCCAGCAGTTACGGGGGGAACCGATCACCCCTCCACTTT. Amino acid sequence: CASSYGGNRSPLHF.

In this sample, this clonotype turned up a few times. The rearrangement uses TRBV2 and TRBJ2-1, with 11 bases aligning to TRBD2. This CDR3 is built from 15 residues. Trimming took 8 bases from V and 4 from J; bases not matched to a gene: 7. Germline V lookup: CDR1 SNHLY, CDR2 FYNNEI. CDR3 nucleotides: TGTGCCAGCGGTCCCGGGACTAGCGGATACAATGAGCAGTTCTTC. Translated, it gives CASGPGTSGYNEQFF. Full variable domain (missing parts from reference TRBV2 and TRBJ2-1): EPEVTQTPSHQVTQMGQEVILRCVPISNHLYFYWYRQILGQKVEFLVSFYNNEISEKSEIFDDQFSVERPDGSNFTLKIRSTKLEDSAMYFCASGPGTSGYNEQFFGPGTRLTVL.

The rearrangement joins TRBV20-1 to TRBJ1-4; perhaps TRBD1 as D (5 bases). CDR3 length equals 16 residues. Trimming shortened V by 0 bases and J by 6 bases, and 17 bases separated the two germline ends. Germline CDR1 and CDR2: DFQATT and SNEGSKA (reference sequence). The CDR3: CSARDEKVQDYEKLFF. CDR3 DNA sequence: TGCAGTGCTAGAGATGAGAAAGTACAGGATTATGAAAAACTGTTTTTT.

This clonotype came up a few times. J is TRBJ2-7 and V is TRBV6-5, with 7 nucleotides matching TRBD1. This CDR3 has 16 amino acids. V dropped 0 bases and J dropped 2; count of bases not matched to a gene: 7. Germline V lookup: CDR1 MNHEY, CDR2 SVGAGI. CDR3 sequence reads: CASSYSNRGQAYEQYF. The CDR3 DNA is TGTGCCAGCAGTTACTCGAATAGGGGGCAAGCCTACGAGCAGTACTTC.

The CDR3 DNA reads TGTGCCAGCTCACGCCCGACAGGGGACAATGGCTACACCTTC. Its translation is CASSRPTGDNGYTF. V usage is TRBV12-3 or TRBV12-4 and J usage is TRBJ1-2; 8 positions agree with TRBD1. V lost 8 bases to trimming and J lost 6 bases; unmatched junction nucleotides: 11. This CDR3 region has 14 residues.

The chain combines TRBV7-9 with TRBJ1-3; D ambiguous. This CDR3 is built from 14 residues. V lost 8 bases, J lost 0 bases, and 11 bases lay in between. Germline assignment: CDR1 SEHNR and CDR2 FQNEAQ (reference sequence). This CDR3 is CASPARSSGNTIYF. In DNA, the CDR3 is TGTGCCAGCCCGGCCAGATCCTCTGGAAACACCATATATTTT.

The rearrangement joins TRBV7-3 to TRBJ2-2; D is undetermined. CDR1 and CDR2 from the germline V gene are SGHTA and FQGTGA. With 1 base removed from V and 0 bases from J, the gap between germline ends came to 9 bases. The CDR3 is 16 amino acids. The CDR3: CASSLKPTANTGELFF. The CDR3 nucleotides are TGTGCCAGCAGCTTAAAACCGACTGCGAACACCGGGGAGCTGTTTTTT. The whole variable domain, filled in from reference TRBV7-3 and TRBJ2-2, reads GAGVSQTPSNKVTEKGKYVELRCDPISGHTALYWYRQSLGQGPEFLIYFQGTGAADDSGLPNDRFFAVRPEGSVSTLKIQRTERGDSAVYLCASSLKPTANTGELFFGEGSRLTVL.

The chain links TRBV6-1 to TRBJ2-3; 8 bases line up with TRBD2. This CDR3 is 16 amino acids long. Per the germline V gene, CDR1 is MNHNS and CDR2 is SASEGT. V gave up 6 bases and J gave up 1 base; unmatched junction bases: 9. The CDR3 DNA follows: TGTGCCAGCAGCAGAACCAGCGGGAGCGGCACAGATACGCAGTATTTT. Translation gives CASSRTSGSGTDTQYF.

This chain links TRBV20-1 with TRBJ2-7; D not resolved. Germline CDR1 and CDR2: DFQATT and SNEGSKA (reference sequence). V lost 6 bases and J 2 bases, leaving 11 bases between the germline ends. The CDR3 spans 12 residues. The CDR3 DNA reads TGCAGTGCAAGTACTGCAACCTACGAGCAGTACTTC. This gives the protein CSASTATYEQYF.